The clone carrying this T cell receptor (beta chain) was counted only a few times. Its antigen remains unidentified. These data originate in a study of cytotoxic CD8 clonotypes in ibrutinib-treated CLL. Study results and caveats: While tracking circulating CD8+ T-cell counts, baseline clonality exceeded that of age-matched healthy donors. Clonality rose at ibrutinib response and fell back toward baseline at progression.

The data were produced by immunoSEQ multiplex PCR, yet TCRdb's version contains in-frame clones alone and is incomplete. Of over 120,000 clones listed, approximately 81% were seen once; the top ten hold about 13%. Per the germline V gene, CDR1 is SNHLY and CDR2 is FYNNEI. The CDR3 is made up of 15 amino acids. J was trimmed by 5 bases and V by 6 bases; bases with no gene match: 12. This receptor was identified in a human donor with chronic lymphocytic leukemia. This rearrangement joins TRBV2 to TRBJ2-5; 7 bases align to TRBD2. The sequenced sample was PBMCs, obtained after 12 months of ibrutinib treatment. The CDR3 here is CASSPPSGLSETQYF. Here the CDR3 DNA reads TGTGCCAGCAGCCCTCCTAGCGGCCTATCTGAGACCCAGTACTTC.